This passage covers 8 T cell receptor beta chains from one sample sequenced in a study of regulatory T cells in long-lasting Graves disease. TCR beta libraries were built with iRepertoire HTBI primers and Arm-PCR of CDR3 regions. TCRdb redid the calling of the multiplex PCR reads with MiXCR, one entry per CDR3 protein. The table includes under 800,000 distinct CDR3 sequences, approximately 15% detected once. Stated time point: newly diagnosed GD, antithyroid drugs for less than 3 months. The TCR library was prepared using RNA isolated from PBMCs. These data also featured in a second study, about T cells in Graves' hyperthyroidism and ophthalmopathy.

The input for sequencing was peripheral blood mononuclear cells (PBMCs), taken at new diagnosis, from a patient treated with antithyroid drugs. These receptors all come from a woman aged 25 to 39 with Graves disease.

There are many counts of this clonotype. The chain joins TRBV28 to TRBJ1-4; D uncertain. Germline values: CDR1 MDHEN, CDR2 SYDVKM. V was clipped by 1 base and J by 3 bases, with 9 bases between them. This CDR3 spans 15 amino acids. The CDR3: CASSLYEASNEKLFF. The CDR3 bases are TGTGCCAGCAGTTTATATGAGGCCTCTAATGAAAAACTGTTTTTT.

This clonotype was seen at least ten times. The rearrangement uses TRBV7-2 and TRBJ1-1; 9 bases line up with TRBD1. The V and J ends lost 5 bases and 1 base, in that order; junction bases with no gene match: 17. This CDR3 has 19 amino acids. CDR1 and CDR2 (germline): SGHTA, FQGNSA. For the CDR3, the DNA is TGTGCCAGCAGCCGGGACAGGGTTTATGGGTCTGAGGGGAACACTGAAGCTTTCTTT. It encodes CASSRDRVYGSEGNTEAFF.

This clonotype was observed a few times. The chain carries TRBV14 and TRBJ1-1, with D possibly being TRBD1 (5 bases). Germline V gene lookup returns CDR1 SGHDN and CDR2 FVKESK. With 1 base removed from V and 4 bases from J, the gap between germline ends came to 10 bases. This CDR3 is built from 14 residues. In nucleotides, the CDR3 is TGTGCCAGCAGCCAAGTCGGGGGGATCACTGAAGCTTTCTTT. It codes for CASSQVGGITEAFF.

This clonotype showed up many times. The gene calls are TRBV28 and TRBJ1-2; D ambiguous. CDR1 MDHEN and CDR2 SYDVKM come from the germline V gene. The ends were cut back, 6 bases at V and 8 bases at J, with 13 bases in the middle. The CDR3 extends over 12 amino acids. The DNA for the CDR3 is TGTGCCAGCAGCCGGGGTTCTTGGGGCTACACCTTC. Its translation is CASSRGSWGYTF.

This clonotype was observed at least ten times. CDR3 DNA sequence: TGTGCCAGCAGTTTGACTAGCGGGAGGACGAATGAGCAGTTCTTC. This translates into CASSLTSGRTNEQFF. The chain employs TRBV27 and TRBJ2-1, with 13 bases identical to TRBD2. The germline V gene has CDR1 MNHEY and CDR2 SMNVEV (reference sequence). This CDR3 comprises 15 residues. J gave up 7 bases and V 3 bases, and 3 bases lay outside the gene matches.

In this sample, this clonotype turned up many times. The V gene is TRBV12-3 or TRBV12-4, the J gene TRBJ2-7, with 9 bases fitting TRBD1. V trimming: 4 bases; J trimming: 2 bases; junction bases outside the gene matches: 3. The CDR3 is 14 amino acids. CDR3 sequence: CASSWGQGTYEQYF. The CDR3, as DNA: TGTGCCAGCAGTTGGGGACAGGGCACCTACGAGCAGTACTTC.

This clonotype came up many times. This chain joins TRBV2 and TRBJ2-7; the D call may be TRBD1 or TRBD2 (6 bases each). CDR1 SNHLY and CDR2 FYNNEI come from the germline V gene. Deletions cut 7 bases from V and 4 bases from J, with 17 bases between. The CDR3 covers 14 residues. DNA of the CDR3: TGTGCCAGCAACAAGGGGGGAAAGTCTTACGAGCAGTACTTC. Translated: CASNKGGKSYEQYF.

The CDR3 bases are TGTGCCGCCTCGGGGGACCTTAGCGGGGATAGCTCCTACGAGCAGTACTTC. This gives the protein CAASGDLSGDSSYEQYF. The chain employs TRBV10-3 and TRBJ2-7; 8 bases agree with TRBD2. The V gene's germline CDR1 is ENHRY and CDR2 SYGVKD. This CDR3 comprises 17 residues. V dropped 11 bases and J dropped 0; count of bases not matched to a gene: 18.